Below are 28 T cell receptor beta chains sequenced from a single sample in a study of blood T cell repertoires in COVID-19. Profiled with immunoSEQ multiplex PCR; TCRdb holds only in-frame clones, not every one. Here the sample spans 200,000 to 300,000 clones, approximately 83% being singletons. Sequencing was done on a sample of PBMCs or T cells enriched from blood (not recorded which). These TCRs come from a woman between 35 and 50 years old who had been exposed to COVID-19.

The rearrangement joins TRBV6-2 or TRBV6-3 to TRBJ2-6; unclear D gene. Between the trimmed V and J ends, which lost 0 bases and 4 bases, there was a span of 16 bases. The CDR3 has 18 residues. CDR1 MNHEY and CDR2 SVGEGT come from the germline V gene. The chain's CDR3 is CASSYSASRPRGANVLTF. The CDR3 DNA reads TGTGCCAGCAGTTACTCGGCTTCGCGTCCTAGGGGGGCCAACGTCCTGACTTTC.

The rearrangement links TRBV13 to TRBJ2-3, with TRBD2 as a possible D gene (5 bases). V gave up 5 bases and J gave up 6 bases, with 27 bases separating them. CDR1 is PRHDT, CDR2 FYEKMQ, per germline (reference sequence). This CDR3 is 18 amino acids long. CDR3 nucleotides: TGTGCCAGCAGCCCGGGGATGGAGCTCGTCGGGGAAACGGATACGCAGTATTTT. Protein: CASSPGMELVGETDTQYF.

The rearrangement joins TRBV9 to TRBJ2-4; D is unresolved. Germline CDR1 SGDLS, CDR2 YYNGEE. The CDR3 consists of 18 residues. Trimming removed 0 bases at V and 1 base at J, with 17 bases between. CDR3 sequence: CASSVVCAFGIAKNIQYF. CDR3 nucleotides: TGTGCCAGCAGCGTAGTTTGTGCGTTTGGTATCGCCAAAAACATTCAGTACTTC.

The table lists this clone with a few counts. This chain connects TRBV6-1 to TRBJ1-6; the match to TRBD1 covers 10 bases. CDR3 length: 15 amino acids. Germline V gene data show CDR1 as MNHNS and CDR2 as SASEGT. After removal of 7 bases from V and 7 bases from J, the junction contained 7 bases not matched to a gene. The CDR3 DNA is TGTGCCAGCAATAAAGGACAGGGGGGGAATTCACCCCTCCACTTT. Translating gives CASNKGQGGNSPLHF.

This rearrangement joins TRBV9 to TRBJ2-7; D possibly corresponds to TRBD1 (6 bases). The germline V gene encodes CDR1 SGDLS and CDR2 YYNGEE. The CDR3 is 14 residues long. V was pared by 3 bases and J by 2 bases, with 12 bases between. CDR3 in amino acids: CASSATGTPYEQYF. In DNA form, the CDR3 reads TGTGCCAGCAGCGCCACCGGGACACCCTACGAGCAGTACTTC.

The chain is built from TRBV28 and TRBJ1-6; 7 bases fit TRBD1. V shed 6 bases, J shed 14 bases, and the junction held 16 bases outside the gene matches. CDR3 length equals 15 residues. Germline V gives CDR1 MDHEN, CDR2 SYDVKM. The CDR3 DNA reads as TGTGCCAGCAGCATCTTCAGGGGGGCCCCTGGGTCCCTCCACTTT. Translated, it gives CASSIFRGAPGSLHF.

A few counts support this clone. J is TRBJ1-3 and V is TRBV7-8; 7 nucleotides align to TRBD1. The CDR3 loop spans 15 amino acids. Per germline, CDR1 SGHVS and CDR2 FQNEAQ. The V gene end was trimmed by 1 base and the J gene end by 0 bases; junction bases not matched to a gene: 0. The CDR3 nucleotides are TGTGCCAGCAGCTTAGGACAGGGCTCTGGAAACACCATATATTTT. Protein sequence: CASSLGQGSGNTIYF.

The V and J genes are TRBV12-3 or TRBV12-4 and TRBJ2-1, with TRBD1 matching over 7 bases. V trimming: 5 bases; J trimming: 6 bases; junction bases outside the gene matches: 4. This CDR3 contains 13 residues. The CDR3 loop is CASSPHRGNEQFF. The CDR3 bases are TGTGCCAGCAGTCCCCACAGGGGCAATGAGCAGTTCTTC.

The CDR3 nucleotides read TGTGCCAGCAGCTCCTATAGCGGGGGTGGACCAGATACGCAGTATTTT. Its translation is CASSSYSGGGPDTQYF. The genes are TRBV11-2 and TRBJ2-3; 9 bases match TRBD2. Trimming cost V 4 bases and J 4 bases; bases outside gene matches: 9. CDR1 is SGHAT, CDR2 FQNNGV, per germline. The CDR3 runs to 16 residues.

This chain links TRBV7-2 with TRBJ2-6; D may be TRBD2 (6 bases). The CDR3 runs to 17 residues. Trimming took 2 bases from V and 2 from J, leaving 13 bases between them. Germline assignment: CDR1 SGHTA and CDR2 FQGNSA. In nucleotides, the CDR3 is TGTGCCAGCAGCTTAAGGCCGGGAGTTCCTGGGGCCAACGTCCTGACTTTC. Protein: CASSLRPGVPGANVLTF.

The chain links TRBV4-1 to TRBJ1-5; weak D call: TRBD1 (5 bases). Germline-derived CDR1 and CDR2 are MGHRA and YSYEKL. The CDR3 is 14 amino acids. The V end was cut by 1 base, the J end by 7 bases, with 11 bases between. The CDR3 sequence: CASSQVSGEQPQHF. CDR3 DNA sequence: TGCGCCAGCAGCCAAGTTTCGGGGGAACAGCCCCAGCATTTT.

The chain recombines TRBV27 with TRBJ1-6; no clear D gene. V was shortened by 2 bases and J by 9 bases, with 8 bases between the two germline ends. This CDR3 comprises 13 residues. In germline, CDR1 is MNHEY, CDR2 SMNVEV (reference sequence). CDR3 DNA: TGTGCCAGCAGTTTACGGGTTAGTTCACCCCTCCACTTT. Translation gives CASSLRVSSPLHF.

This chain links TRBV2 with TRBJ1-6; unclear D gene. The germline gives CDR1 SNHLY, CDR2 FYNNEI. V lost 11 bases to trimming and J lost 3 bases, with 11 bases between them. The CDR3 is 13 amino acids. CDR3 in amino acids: CAGGRNYNSPLHF. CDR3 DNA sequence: TGTGCCGGTGGGAGGAACTATAATTCACCCCTCCACTTT.

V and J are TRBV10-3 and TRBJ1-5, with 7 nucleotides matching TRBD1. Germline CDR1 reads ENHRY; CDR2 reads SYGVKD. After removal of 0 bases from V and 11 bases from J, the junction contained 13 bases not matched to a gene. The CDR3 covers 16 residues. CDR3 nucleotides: TGTGCCATCAGTGAGTCGGTTGGACAGGCCGTGGGGGCCCAGCATTTT. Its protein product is CAISESVGQAVGAQHF.

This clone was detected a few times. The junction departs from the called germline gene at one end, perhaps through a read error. CDR3 in amino acids: CASSRDRDQPQHF. Written as DNA, the CDR3 is TGTGCTAGCAGCCGCGACAGGGATCAGCCCCAGCATTTT. The V call is TRBV7-7, the J call TRBJ1-5; 7 bases align to TRBD1. The length of the CDR3 is 13 residues. Germline-derived CDR1 and CDR2 are SSHAT and FNYEAQ (reference sequence).

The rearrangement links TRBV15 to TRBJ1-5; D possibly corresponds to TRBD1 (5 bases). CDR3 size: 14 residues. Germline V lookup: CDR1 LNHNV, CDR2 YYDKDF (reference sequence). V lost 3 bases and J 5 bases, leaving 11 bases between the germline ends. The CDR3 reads CATSSGTSDQPQHF. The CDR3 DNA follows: TGTGCCACCAGCAGCGGGACTTCAGATCAGCCCCAGCATTTT.

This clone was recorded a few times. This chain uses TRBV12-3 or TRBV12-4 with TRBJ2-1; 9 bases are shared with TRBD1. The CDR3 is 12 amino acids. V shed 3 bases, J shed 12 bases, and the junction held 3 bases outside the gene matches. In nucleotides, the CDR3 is TGTGCCAGCAGTTTCCCGGGACAGGGGCAGTTCTTC. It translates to CASSFPGQGQFF.

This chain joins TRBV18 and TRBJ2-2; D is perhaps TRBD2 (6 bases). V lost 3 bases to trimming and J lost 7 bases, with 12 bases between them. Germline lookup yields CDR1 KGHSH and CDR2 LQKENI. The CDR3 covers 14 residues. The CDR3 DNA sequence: TGTGCCAGCTCACCCCAGGGAGGTGACGGGGAGCTGTTTTTT. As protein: CASSPQGGDGELFF.

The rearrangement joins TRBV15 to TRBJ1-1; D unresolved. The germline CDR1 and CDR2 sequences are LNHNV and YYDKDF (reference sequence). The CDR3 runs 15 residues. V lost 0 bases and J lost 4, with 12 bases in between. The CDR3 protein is CATSREGWGATEAFF. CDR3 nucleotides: TGTGCCACCAGCAGAGAGGGGTGGGGAGCCACTGAAGCTTTCTTT.

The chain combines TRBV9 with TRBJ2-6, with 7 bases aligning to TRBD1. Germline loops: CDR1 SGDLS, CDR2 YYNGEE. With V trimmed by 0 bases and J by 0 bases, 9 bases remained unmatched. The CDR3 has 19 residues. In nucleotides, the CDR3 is TGTGCCAGCAGCGTAGAAACCCAGGGGGTAACCTCTGGGGCCAACGTCCTGACTTTC. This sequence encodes CASSVETQGVTSGANVLTF.

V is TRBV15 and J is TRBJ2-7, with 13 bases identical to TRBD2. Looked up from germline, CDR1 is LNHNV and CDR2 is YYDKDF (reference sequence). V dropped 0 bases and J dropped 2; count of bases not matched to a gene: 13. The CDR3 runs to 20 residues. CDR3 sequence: CATSREGPTSGGTFPYEQYF. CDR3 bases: TGTGCCACCAGCAGAGAGGGGCCGACTAGCGGGGGGACCTTTCCCTACGAGCAGTACTTC.

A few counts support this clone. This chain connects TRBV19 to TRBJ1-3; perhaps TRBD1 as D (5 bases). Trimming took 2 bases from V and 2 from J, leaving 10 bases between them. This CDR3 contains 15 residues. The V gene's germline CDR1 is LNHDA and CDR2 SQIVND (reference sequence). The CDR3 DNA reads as TGTGCCAGTAGTATAAATGGGGCAGCTGGAAACACCATATATTTT. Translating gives CASSINGAAGNTIYF.

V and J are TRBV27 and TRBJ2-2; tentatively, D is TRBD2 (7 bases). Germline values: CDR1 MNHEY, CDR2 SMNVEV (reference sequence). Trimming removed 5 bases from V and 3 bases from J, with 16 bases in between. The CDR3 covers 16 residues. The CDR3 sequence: CASSLGGGPYTGELFF. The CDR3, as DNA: TGTGCCAGCAGTCTAGGGGGGGGACCGTACACCGGGGAGCTGTTTTTT.

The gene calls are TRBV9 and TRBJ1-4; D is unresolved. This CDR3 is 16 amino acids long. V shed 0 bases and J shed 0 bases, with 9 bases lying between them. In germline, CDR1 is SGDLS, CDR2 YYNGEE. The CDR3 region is CASSVGASSTNEKLFF. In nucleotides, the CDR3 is TGTGCCAGCAGCGTAGGGGCCAGCTCAACTAATGAAAAACTGTTTTTT. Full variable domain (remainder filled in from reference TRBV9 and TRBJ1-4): DSGVTQTPKHLITATGQRVTLRCSPRSGDLSVYWYQQSLDQGLQFLIQYYNGEERAKGNILERFSAQQFPDLHSELNLSSLELGDSALYFCASSVGASSTNEKLFFGSGTQLSVL.

In DNA form, the CDR3 reads TGTGCCAGCAGCTTGCGCCGGGACAGATTAAACACCGGGGAGCTGTTTTTT. It is translated as CASSLRRDRLNTGELFF. The V and J genes are TRBV7-2 and TRBJ2-2, with 7 bases aligning to TRBD1. J was trimmed by 2 bases and V by 3 bases; bases with no gene match: 9. Germline-derived CDR1 and CDR2 are SGHTA and FQGNSA. This CDR3 region has 17 residues.

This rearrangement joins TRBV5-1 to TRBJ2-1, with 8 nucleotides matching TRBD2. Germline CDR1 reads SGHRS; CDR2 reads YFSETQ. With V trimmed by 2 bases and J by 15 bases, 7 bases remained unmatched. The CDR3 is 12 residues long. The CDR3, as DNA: TGCGCCAGCAGCTTTGCGGCGGGGGGCTGGTTCTTC. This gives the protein CASSFAAGGWFF.

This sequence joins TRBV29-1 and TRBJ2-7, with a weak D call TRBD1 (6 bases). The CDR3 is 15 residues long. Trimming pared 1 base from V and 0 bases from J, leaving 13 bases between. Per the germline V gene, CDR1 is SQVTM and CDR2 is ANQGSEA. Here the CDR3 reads CSVEGHQDSSYEQYF. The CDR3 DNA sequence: TGCAGCGTTGAAGGACACCAGGACAGCTCCTACGAGCAGTACTTC.

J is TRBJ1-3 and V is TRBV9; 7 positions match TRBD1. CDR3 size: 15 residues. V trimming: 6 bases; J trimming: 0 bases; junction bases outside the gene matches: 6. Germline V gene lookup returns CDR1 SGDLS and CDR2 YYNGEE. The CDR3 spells CASTPTGNSGNTIYF. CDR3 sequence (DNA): TGTGCCAGCACCCCGACAGGGAACTCTGGAAACACCATATATTTT.